The present TCR beta chain was sequenced within a study of cytomegalovirus exposure and HLA in healthy donors. Per germline, CDR1 MNHEY and CDR2 SVGAGI. The V end was cut by 2 bases, the J end by 7 bases, with 3 bases between. The CDR3 loop spans 12 amino acids. Amplification used 60 Vbeta primers and 13 Jbeta primers. Sequencing used immunoSEQ multiplex PCR; TCRdb keeps in-frame clones, though not all of them. The sample carries about 180,000 clones, roughly 70% recorded once. Sequenced input: PBMCs. The gene calls are TRBV6-5 and TRBJ1-6, with D hard to call. The origin of this receptor is a male donor in good health and CMV-seronegative. The CDR3, as DNA: TGTGCCAGCAGTTACCAGAATTCACCCCTCCACTTT. It specifies CASSYQNSPLHF.